The 30 T cell receptor beta chains below all came from one sample that was sequenced in a study of identical twins. TCRdb passed the 5' RACE reads through MiXCR, listing each CDR3 protein once. The sample contains approximately 260,000 distinct CDR3 sequences, around 15% of which appear only once. The specimen was memory (CD45RO+) T cells sorted from blood. The receptors come from a woman between 18 and 30 years old in good health.

This clonotype appeared a few times. The chain uses TRBV7-9 and TRBJ2-3; TRBD2 aligns across 7 bases. Germline V gene lookup returns CDR1 SEHNR and CDR2 FQNEAQ (reference sequence). This CDR3 contains 16 residues. Germline trimming cut 1 base from V and 6 bases from J; bases unmatched to any gene: 10. CDR3 region: CASSLDWLAVKDTQYF. The DNA for the CDR3 is TGTGCCAGCAGCTTAGATTGGCTAGCGGTGAAGGATACGCAGTATTTT.

This clonotype has only a few counts. The CDR3 DNA reads as TGTGCCAGCAGCTCATCGTCTGCCGGGAGTTCCTATGGCTACACCTTC. It is translated as CASSSSSAGSSYGYTF. The V call is TRBV7-9, the J call TRBJ1-2; D remains ambiguous. The CDR3 covers 16 residues. CDR1 is SEHNR and CDR2 is FQNEAQ in the germline V gene (reference sequence). The V and J ends lost 4 bases and 4 bases respectively, with 19 bases between them.

This clonotype was picked up a small number of times. The V call is TRBV30, the J call TRBJ2-7, with no clear D. Germline V gives CDR1 GTSNPN, CDR2 SVGIG (reference sequence). V was clipped by 3 bases and J by 0 bases, with 6 bases between them. This CDR3 is built from 12 residues. The DNA for the CDR3 is TGTGCCTGGAGCCTGTTCTCCTACGAGCAGTACTTC. Encoded protein: CAWSLFSYEQYF.

This clonotype was seen a handful of times. The J gene is TRBJ2-3, the V gene TRBV5-6; 7 bases map to TRBD2. Trimming cost V 1 base and J 2 bases; bases outside gene matches: 4. The CDR3 has 15 residues. Germline V gives CDR1 SGHDT, CDR2 YYEEEE. DNA for the CDR3: TGTGCCAGCAGCTTGCGTCGGGGGGTCACAGATACGCAGTATTTT. Amino acids: CASSLRRGVTDTQYF.

This clonotype was picked up a small number of times. The rearrangement uses TRBV6-2 or TRBV6-3 and TRBJ2-2, with TRBD2 identical over 11 bases. The ends lost 6 bases at V and 2 bases at J; junction bases unmatched: 8. This CDR3 comprises 17 residues. Germline CDR1 is MNHEY and CDR2 is SVGEGT. The CDR3 sequence: CASRLRTSGSNTGELFF. CDR3 DNA: TGTGCCAGCAGACTTCGGACTAGCGGGTCCAACACCGGGGAGCTGTTTTTT.

The sample holds a few counts of this clonotype. The chain couples TRBV13 to TRBJ2-1, with TRBD2 identical over 7 bases. The CDR3 is made up of 13 amino acids. The V gene's germline CDR1 is PRHDT and CDR2 FYEKMQ (reference sequence). Trimming at V came to 5 bases and at J to 8 bases, leaving 6 bases not matched to a gene. The DNA of the CDR3 is TGTGCCAGCAGCCAACTGACTAGCCATGAGCAGTTCTTC. Its translation: CASSQLTSHEQFF.

The chain employs TRBV5-6 and TRBJ2-3, with D perhaps TRBD1 (8 bases). The CDR3 runs to 16 residues. Germline V gene lookup returns CDR1 SGHDT and CDR2 YYEEEE. The V end lost 2 bases, the J end lost 6 bases, and 19 bases lay between the germline ends. CDR3 coding DNA: TGTGCCAGCAGCTTCGGAGGCGGGAGACAGGGGGATACGCAGTATTTT. It codes for CASSFGGGRQGDTQYF.

This clonotype showed up just a few times. The rearrangement links TRBV3-1 to TRBJ2-7; D remains ambiguous. This CDR3 region has 15 residues. Germline CDR1 and CDR2: LGHDT and YNNKEL (reference sequence). V was clipped by 0 bases and J by 4 bases, with 13 bases between them. The CDR3 spells CASSQDPIPRYEQYF. In DNA, the CDR3 is TGTGCCAGCAGCCAAGATCCGATTCCGCGGTACGAGCAGTACTTC.

This clonotype has more than one count but fewer than ten. This chain joins TRBV18 and TRBJ2-7; 7 bases match TRBD2. The CDR3 length is 14 residues. Germline-derived CDR1 and CDR2 are KGHSH and LQKENI. V was clipped by 3 bases and J by 4 bases; unmatched bases: 6. In DNA form, the CDR3 reads TGTGCCAGCTCACCCCAGCGGGACCGGTACGAGCAGTACTTC. It is translated as CASSPQRDRYEQYF.

The table lists this clonotype with a few counts. The chain recombines TRBV24-1 with TRBJ1-1, with D tentatively TRBD1 (5 bases). CDR3 size: 14 residues. Germline V gene sequence: CDR1 KGHDR, CDR2 SFDVKD. V lost 8 bases and J lost 3, with 15 bases in between. CDR3 in amino acids: CATTVQVPDTEAFF. The CDR3 bases are TGTGCCACCACCGTACAGGTCCCGGACACTGAAGCTTTCTTT.

This clonotype was detected a few times. CDR3 DNA sequence: TGTGCCAGCAGTCCCCACGCAGCGGGGGGATTAAATACGCAGTATTTT. It specifies CASSPHAAGGLNTQYF. The rearrangement links TRBV27 to TRBJ2-3; 9 nucleotides agree with TRBD2. Germline CDR1 MNHEY, CDR2 SMNVEV (reference sequence). There are 16 residues in the CDR3. V lost 5 bases, J lost 7 bases, and 13 bases stayed unmatched.

This clonotype was found a few times. The genes are TRBV6-1 and TRBJ1-1; the D is unclear. V was cut by 8 bases and J by 1 base, with 11 bases left in between. The CDR3 loop spans 13 amino acids. Germline CDR1 and CDR2: MNHNS and SASEGT. The CDR3 spells CASVRQRNTEAFF. CDR3 DNA sequence: TGTGCCAGCGTCCGCCAAAGGAACACTGAAGCTTTCTTT.

This clonotype was recorded at least ten times. The chain couples TRBV20-1 to TRBJ2-1; TRBD2 is a possible D gene (6 bases). V was shortened by 1 base and J by 4 bases, with 14 bases between the two germline ends. Germline loops: CDR1 DFQATT, CDR2 SNEGSKA (reference sequence). The CDR3 is 15 residues long. The CDR3, as DNA: TGCAGTGCTAGAGGGGGAAACCGGGAGTACAATGAGCAGTTCTTC. Translating gives CSARGGNREYNEQFF.

This clonotype was counted a few times. The gene calls are TRBV11-3 and TRBJ2-2; D is possibly TRBD2 (6 bases). This CDR3 has 14 residues. The germline CDR1 and CDR2 sequences are SGHNT and YENEEA. Trimming removed 6 bases at V and 8 bases at J, with 16 bases between. The CDR3 bases are TGTGCCAGCAGTGGAGGGGCCAGGCGTGGGGAGCTGTTTTTT. Translated, it gives CASSGGARRGELFF. Together with reference TRBV11-3 and TRBJ2-2, the CDR3 gives the full variable domain: EAGVVQSPRYKIIEKKQPVAFWCNPISGHNTLYWYLQNLGQGPELLIRYENEEAVDDSQLPKDRFSAERLKGVDSTLKIQPAELGDSAVYLCASSGGARRGELFFGEGSRLTVL.

The table lists this clonotype with a few counts. The chain joins TRBV7-6 to TRBJ2-2; unclear D gene. The CDR3 runs 16 residues. V lost 4 bases to trimming and J lost 3 bases, with 15 bases between them. Germline loops: CDR1 SGHVS, CDR2 FNYEAQ. CDR3 loop: CASSSRPSGDTGELFF. CDR3 coding DNA: TGTGCCAGCAGCTCCCGGCCCTCAGGTGACACCGGGGAGCTGTTTTTT.

This clonotype was counted between two and nine times. Germline is not matched at one junction end, which may reflect a read error. The V call is TRBV11-2, the J call TRBJ2-7; D not certain. Germline loops: CDR1 SGHAT, CDR2 FQNNGV. The CDR3 extends over 14 amino acids. The CDR3, as DNA: TGTGCCAGCAGCTTAGCTTCCTTAGGATACGTGCAGTACTTC. Translation gives CASSLASLGYVQYF.

This clonotype was recorded many times. The chain combines TRBV12-3 or TRBV12-4 with TRBJ2-5; D call uncertain. This CDR3 is built from 13 residues. The V end lost 8 bases, the J end lost 2 bases, and 12 bases lay between the germline ends. CDR3 protein: CASAWRSQETQYF. CDR3 DNA: TGTGCCAGCGCGTGGCGAAGTCAAGAGACCCAGTACTTC.

In this sample, this clonotype turned up a few times. The genes are TRBV5-1 and TRBJ2-1, with 7 bases fitting TRBD2. Germline CDR1 is SGHRS and CDR2 is YFSETQ. This CDR3 is 14 amino acids long. V was pared by 2 bases and J by 5 bases, with 4 bases of the junction left unmatched. DNA of the CDR3: TGCGCCAGCAGCTTATCTAGCGGCAACAATGAGCAGTTCTTC. Residues: CASSLSSGNNEQFF.

This clonotype was detected ten times or more. The chain carries TRBV7-9 and TRBJ2-7; D is unresolved. The germline CDR1 and CDR2 sequences are SEHNR and FQNEAQ (reference sequence). Trimming cost V 6 bases and J 2 bases, with 8 bases left between them. CDR3 length: 12 amino acids. The DNA for the CDR3 is TGTGCCAGCAGTTTAAGTGCCTACGAGCAGTACTTC. It is translated as CASSLSAYEQYF.

The genes are TRBV12-3 or TRBV12-4 and TRBJ1-1, with 10 bases aligning to TRBD1. V dropped 3 bases and J dropped 5; count of bases not matched to a gene: 3. This CDR3 contains 14 residues. CDR3 amino acids: CASSFSDRGTEAFF. CDR3 DNA: TGTGCCAGCAGTTTCTCGGACAGGGGGACTGAAGCTTTCTTT.

The sample holds a few counts of this clonotype. This sequence joins TRBV12-3 or TRBV12-4 and TRBJ1-5, with TRBD1 identical over 7 bases. The CDR3 loop spans 14 amino acids. V lost 6 bases to trimming and J lost 7 bases; unmatched junction nucleotides: 9. The CDR3 DNA is TGTGCCAGCAGCCCTAGACAGGGAGGGCAGCCCCAGCATTTT. Translation gives CASSPRQGGQPQHF.

J is TRBJ2-4 and V is TRBV6-1; 8 bases align to TRBD1. After removal of 7 bases from V and 6 bases from J, the junction contained 5 bases not matched to a gene. The CDR3 extends over 13 amino acids. Germline CDR1 MNHNS, CDR2 SASEGT. CDR3: CASIRDRGNIQYF. CDR3 DNA: TGTGCCAGCATCAGAGACAGGGGAAACATTCAGTACTTC.

The chain joins TRBV11-2 to TRBJ2-3; a weak D match, TRBD1 (5 bases). CDR3 size: 14 residues. CDR1 and CDR2 (germline): SGHAT, FQNNGV. With 5 bases removed from V and 8 bases from J, the gap between germline ends came to 17 bases. The DNA for the CDR3 is TGTGCCAGCAGCCGGGTGTCGCAGGGCGGTACGCAGTATTTT. It yields the protein CASSRVSQGGTQYF.

This clonotype was recorded many times. V usage is TRBV5-1 and J usage is TRBJ2-5, with D hard to call. V was clipped by 5 bases and J by 5 bases, with 13 bases between them. CDR3 length: 13 residues. Germline V gene data show CDR1 as SGHRS and CDR2 as YFSETQ. The CDR3 loop reads CASSPSPGETQYF. The CDR3 region has the DNA TGCGCCAGCAGTCCCTCACCTGGGGAGACCCAGTACTTC.

This clonotype has ten or more counts. This CDR3 is CASSSDPQEGELFF. DNA for the CDR3: TGTGCCAGCAGCAGTGACCCACAGGAGGGGGAGCTGTTTTTT. The chain employs TRBV5-4 and TRBJ2-2; D is possibly TRBD1 (5 bases). The CDR3 runs to 14 residues. Germline V lookup: CDR1 SGHNT, CDR2 YYREEE (reference sequence). Trimming removed 4 bases from V and 8 bases from J, with 15 bases in between.

CDR3 in DNA: TGTGCCAGCAGTGGAGTACAGGGTCTTGGTGCAGATACGCAGTATTTT. Translating it yields CASSGVQGLGADTQYF. The J gene is TRBJ2-3, the V gene TRBV6-1, with a tentative D call TRBD1 (6 bases). V shed 4 bases and J shed 4 bases, with 18 bases lying between them. The CDR3 covers 16 residues. CDR1 and CDR2 from the germline V gene are MNHNS and SASEGT.

The V and J genes are TRBV7-2 and TRBJ2-3; a possible D gene is TRBD2 (6 bases). V was clipped by 6 bases and J by 7 bases, with 11 bases between them. Per the germline V gene, CDR1 is SGHTA and CDR2 is FQGNSA. CDR3 length: 12 amino acids. This chain's CDR3 is CASRLGSYTQYF. The CDR3 DNA reads as TGTGCCAGCAGACTCGGGAGCTATACGCAGTATTTT.

V is TRBV2 and J is TRBJ2-3, with TRBD2 matching over 8 bases. The CDR3 covers 15 residues. Trimming took 1 base from V and 5 from J; bases not matched to a gene: 5. The V gene's germline CDR1 is SNHLY and CDR2 FYNNEI. The DNA for the CDR3 is TGTGCCAGCAGTGAAGTGCCCCGGGGGGGAGATACGCAGTATTTT. Its protein product is CASSEVPRGGDTQYF.

This clonotype showed up just a few times. The V gene is TRBV6-2 or TRBV6-3, the J gene TRBJ2-1; D is perhaps TRBD2 (5 bases). Trimming shortened V by 4 bases and J by 9 bases, and 13 bases separated the two germline ends. CDR1 and CDR2 from the germline V gene are MNHEY and SVGEGT. This CDR3 contains 13 residues. CDR3 sequence reads: CASSWASPGEQFF. CDR3 bases: TGTGCCAGCAGTTGGGCTAGCCCCGGTGAGCAGTTCTTC.

This clonotype was detected ten times or more. This chain uses TRBV3-1 with TRBJ1-1; D gene ambiguous. V lost 6 bases to trimming and J lost 1 base, with 9 bases between them. The CDR3 runs to 13 residues. CDR1 and CDR2 from the germline V gene are LGHDT and YNNKEL (reference sequence). Here the CDR3 DNA reads TGTGCCAGCAGTCCCTGGGGGAACACTGAAGCTTTCTTT. It yields the protein CASSPWGNTEAFF.